This T cell receptor beta chain was captured by sequencing in a study of response to subunit inactivated influenza vaccine. Study outcomes and limitations: Only a handful of new T cells, the authors suggested, are recruited with each seasonal influenza vaccination.

TCRdb reprocessed the RT-PCR reads via MiXCR and lists one record per CDR3 protein. The sample holds a few hundred thousand distinct CDR3 sequences, 12% seen once. Worth noting for this clonotype: What it binds is unknown.

This CDR3 comprises 15 residues. V trimming: 2 bases; J trimming: 4 bases; junction bases outside the gene matches: 5. In germline, CDR1 is MDHEN, CDR2 SYDVKM. Sequencing was performed on non-naive T cells sorted from PBMCs, taken approximately 15 days before vaccination. V is TRBV28 and J is TRBJ2-5; TRBD2 matches 9 bases. This sequence was found in a man between 45 and 60 years old who received an inactivated influenza vaccine. CDR3 protein: CASSLVAGEAETQYF. CDR3 nucleotides: TGTGCCAGCAGTTTAGTAGCGGGAGAGGCAGAGACCCAGTACTTC.